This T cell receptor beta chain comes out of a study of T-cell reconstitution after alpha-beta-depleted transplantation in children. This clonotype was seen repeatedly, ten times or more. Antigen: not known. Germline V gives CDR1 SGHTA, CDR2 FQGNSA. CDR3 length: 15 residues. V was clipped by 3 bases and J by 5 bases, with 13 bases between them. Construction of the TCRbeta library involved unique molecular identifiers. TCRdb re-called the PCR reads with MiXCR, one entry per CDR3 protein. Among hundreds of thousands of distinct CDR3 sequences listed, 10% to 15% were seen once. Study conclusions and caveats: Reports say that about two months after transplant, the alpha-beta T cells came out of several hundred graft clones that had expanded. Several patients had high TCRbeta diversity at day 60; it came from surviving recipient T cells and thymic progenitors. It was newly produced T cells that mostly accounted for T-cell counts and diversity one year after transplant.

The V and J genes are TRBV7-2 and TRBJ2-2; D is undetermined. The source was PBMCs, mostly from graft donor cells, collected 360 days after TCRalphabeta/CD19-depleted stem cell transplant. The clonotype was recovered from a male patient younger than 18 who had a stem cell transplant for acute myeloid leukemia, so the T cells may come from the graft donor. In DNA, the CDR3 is TGTGCCAGCAGCTTCCTCGGCCGTGGGACCGGGGAGCTGTTTTTT. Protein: CASSFLGRGTGELFF.